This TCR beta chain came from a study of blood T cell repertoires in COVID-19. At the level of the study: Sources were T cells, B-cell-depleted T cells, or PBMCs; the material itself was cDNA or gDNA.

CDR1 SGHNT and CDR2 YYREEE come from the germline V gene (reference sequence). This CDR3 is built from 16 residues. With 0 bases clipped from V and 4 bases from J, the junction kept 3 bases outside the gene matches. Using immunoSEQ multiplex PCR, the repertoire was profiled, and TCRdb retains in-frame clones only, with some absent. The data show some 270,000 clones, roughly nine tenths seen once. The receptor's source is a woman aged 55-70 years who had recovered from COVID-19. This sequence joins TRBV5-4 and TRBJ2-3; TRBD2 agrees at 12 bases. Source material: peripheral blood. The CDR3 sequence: CASSLGTSGESDTQYF. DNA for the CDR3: TGTGCCAGCAGCTTGGGGACTAGCGGGGAATCAGATACGCAGTATTTT.